The clone carrying this T cell receptor (beta chain) was detected ten times or more. Trimming pared 4 bases from V and 1 base from J, leaving 7 bases between. This CDR3 comprises 13 residues. Germline V CDR1 and CDR2: MNHEY, SVGAGI. Amplified material comprised TCR beta CDR3 regions derived from RNA transcripts. HTBI primers primed a first-round RT-PCR, and a second-round multiplex PCR followed. Using its own MiXCR run on the multiplex PCR reads, TCRdb lists one record per CDR3 protein. The top ten clones hold 2.4% of a sample with some 350,000 distinct CDR3 sequences, about a sixth of them seen once. This sample is drawn from a study of Graves' ophthalmopathy and Graves' hyperthyroidism.

This receptor was taken from an adult woman with stable Graves' hyperthyroidism. Sequencing was done on a sample of peripheral blood. The rearrangement joins TRBV6-5 to TRBJ1-2; D uncertain. DNA for the CDR3: TGTGCCAGCAGTTGGGCCAGTAACTATGGCTACACCTTC. Amino acid sequence: CASSWASNYGYTF.